Presented here are 26 T cell receptor beta chains from one specimen sequenced in a study of T-cell memory formation after mild COVID-19 (dated by TCRdb to 2020 to 2023). The library was built by means of 5' RACE. Sequenced using an Illumina NovaSeq 6000. TCRdb ran its own pipeline on the public reads, namely fastp trimming at Q25 and MiXCR clone calling, and kept in-frame beta chains. Every entry covers one CDR3 protein and lists the most common genes and DNA from its rows. This sample lists 350,000 to 500,000 distinct CDR3 sequences; around 22% were detected once. 10% to 15% of the sample rests with the top ten. Input material: PBMCs or a T cell subset sorted from them (not recorded which). These receptors came from an adult woman who had mild COVID-19 (a few samples of this study predate the infection). The sample titles of this study are shuffled in the database, so cell type and time point are left out; the donor was told from shared clones.

This clonotype turned up a few times. This chain links TRBV7-9 with TRBJ1-6; D call uncertain. V was cut by 5 bases and J by 5 bases, with 10 bases left in between. The CDR3 is 14 residues long. Per germline, CDR1 SEHNR and CDR2 FQNEAQ (reference sequence). The CDR3 is CASSLLVDNSPLHF. The DNA of the CDR3 is TGTGCCAGCAGCCTCCTCGTAGATAATTCACCCCTCCACTTT.

The chain links TRBV29-1 to TRBJ2-1, with 10 positions matching TRBD1. CDR3 length equals 14 residues. V was clipped by 5 bases and J by 7 bases; unmatched bases: 8. Germline CDR1 reads SQVTM; CDR2 reads ANQGSEA. CDR3: CSVSDRGLVNEQFF. CDR3 coding DNA: TGCAGCGTTTCCGACAGGGGGCTTGTTAATGAGCAGTTCTTC.

The chain recombines TRBV5-1 with TRBJ2-1; D is unclear. This CDR3 region has 14 residues. Trimming removed 1 base from V and 12 bases from J, with 17 bases in between. The V gene's germline CDR1 is SGHRS and CDR2 YFSETQ. CDR3 region: CASSLTRVRYGQFF. Here the CDR3 DNA reads TGCGCCAGCAGCTTGACCCGTGTCCGGTACGGGCAGTTCTTC.

In its sample, this clonotype was seen once. The V gene is TRBV20-1, the J gene TRBJ2-7; TRBD2 agrees at 9 bases. Germline V lookup: CDR1 DFQATT, CDR2 SNEGSKA (reference sequence). V lost 3 bases and J lost 3; bases outside the gene matches: 0. The CDR3 length is 12 residues. CDR3 in DNA: TGCAGTGCTAGTAGCGGGAGCTACGAGCAGTACTTC. Translating gives CSASSGSYEQYF.

The chain recombines TRBV20-1 with TRBJ2-7; D gene ambiguous. Germline CDR1 reads DFQATT; CDR2 reads SNEGSKA (reference sequence). Trimming shortened V by 7 bases and J by 4 bases, and 11 bases separated the two germline ends. CDR3 length: 11 residues. The CDR3 here is CSVLWGYEQYF. As DNA, the CDR3 is TGCAGTGTCCTTTGGGGATACGAGCAGTACTTC.

This chain uses TRBV3-1 with TRBJ1-2; D is unresolved. The CDR3 is 15 amino acids. Germline CDR1 is LGHDT and CDR2 is YNNKEL (reference sequence). The ends were cut back, 2 bases at V and 6 bases at J, with 16 bases in the middle. The DNA of the CDR3 is TGTGCCAGCAGCCAATTTGCGGGCTTTCGGGATGGCTACACCTTC. Amino acids: CASSQFAGFRDGYTF.

This clonotype was picked up a small number of times. The rearrangement uses TRBV11-3 and TRBJ2-5; weak D call: TRBD2 (5 bases). This CDR3 contains 13 residues. The germline V and J ends were trimmed by 2 bases and 5 bases, with 9 bases remaining between them. Germline V CDR1 and CDR2: SGHNT, YENEEA. The CDR3 loop is CASSLQDWETQYF. As DNA, the CDR3 is TGTGCCAGCAGCTTACAGGACTGGGAGACCCAGTACTTC.

This chain joins TRBV30 and TRBJ1-2; D unclear. The CDR3 loop spans 13 amino acids. The V gene's germline CDR1 is GTSNPN and CDR2 SVGIG (reference sequence). V was cut by 0 bases and J by 5 bases, with 10 bases left in between. The CDR3 protein is CAWSVAPYYGYTF. CDR3 nucleotide sequence: TGTGCCTGGAGTGTCGCCCCCTATTATGGCTACACCTTC.

This clonotype was found a few times. V and J are TRBV29-1 and TRBJ1-2; TRBD1 is a possible D gene (6 bases). Germline-derived CDR1 and CDR2 are SQVTM and ANQGSEA. Trimming removed 5 bases from V and 0 bases from J, with 25 bases in between. This CDR3 contains 18 residues. The DNA of the CDR3 is TGCAGCGTTCCGCCCCTCACGCGGACCCAGGGGACTAACTATGGCTACACCTTC. Its protein product is CSVPPLTRTQGTNYGYTF.

The sample holds a few counts of this clonotype. The chain links TRBV13 to TRBJ2-5; TRBD1 agrees at 7 bases. Trimming removed 2 bases from V and 3 bases from J; junction bases left unmatched: 6. The CDR3 consists of 15 residues. The V gene's germline CDR1 is PRHDT and CDR2 FYEKMQ (reference sequence). The CDR3 DNA follows: TGTGCCAGCAGCTTACGACAGGGTGTAAAAGAGACCCAGTACTTC. This codes for CASSLRQGVKETQYF. Looking up the rest from reference TRBV13 and TRBJ2-5 gives the full variable domain: AAGVIQSPRHLIKEKRETATLKCYPIPRHDTVYWYQQGPGQDPQFLISFYEKMQSDKGSIPDRFSAQQFSDYHSELNMSSLELGDSALYFCASSLRQGVKETQYFGPGTRLLVL.

The chain links TRBV4-2 to TRBJ2-3; D is perhaps TRBD2 (6 bases). CDR1 and CDR2 from the germline V gene are LGHNA and YNFKEQ. The CDR3 extends over 17 amino acids. The V and J ends lost 0 bases and 4 bases respectively, with 17 bases between them. The CDR3 reads CASSQDLRAGMPDTQYF. The CDR3 DNA sequence: TGTGCCAGCAGCCAAGATCTTCGGGCGGGGATGCCAGATACGCAGTATTTT.

The table lists this clonotype with a few counts. At one boundary the junction diverges from the germline segment, which might be a read error. This chain uses TRBV7-3 with TRBJ2-3; D perhaps matches TRBD1 (7 bases). The CDR3 loop spans 16 amino acids. The germline V gene encodes CDR1 SGHTA and CDR2 FQGTGA. The CDR3 loop is CASSIRPGLGTETQYF. CDR3 DNA sequence: TGTGCCAGCAGCATACGACCGGGACTCGGGACAGAGACGCAGTATTTT. The full variable domain, in which reference TRBV7-3 and TRBJ2-3 provide the parts outside the CDR3, is GAGVSQTPSNKVTEKGKYVELRCDPISGHTALYWYRQSLGQGPEFLIYFQGTGAADDSGLPNDRFFAVRPEGSVSTLKIQRTERGDSAVYLCASSIRPGLGTETQYFGPGTRLTVL.

A few counts support this clonotype. This chain uses TRBV7-6 with TRBJ2-2; the D gene is possibly TRBD2 (6 bases). Germline V gene lookup returns CDR1 SGHVS and CDR2 FNYEAQ. The CDR3 runs 18 residues. Trimming took 3 bases from V and 0 from J, leaving 17 bases between them. The CDR3 is CASSFLAGYGSNTGELFF. The CDR3 DNA sequence: TGTGCCAGCAGCTTTCTTGCGGGGTACGGTTCGAACACCGGGGAGCTGTTTTTT.

The chain links TRBV7-2 to TRBJ2-7; D is possibly TRBD1 (5 bases). Trimming left V 1 base short and J 3 bases short, with 10 bases between. Germline-derived CDR1 and CDR2 are SGHTA and FQGNSA. CDR3 length: 14 amino acids. The DNA for the CDR3 is TGTGCCAGCAGCTTAGTCAGGGCCGGCTACGAGCAGTACTTC. It yields the protein CASSLVRAGYEQYF. The complete variable domain, with remaining parts taken from reference TRBV7-2 and TRBJ2-7, reads GAGVSQSPSNKVTEKGKDVELRCDPISGHTALYWYRQSLGQGLEFLIYFQGNSAPDKSGLPSDRFSAERTGGSVSTLTIQRTQQEDSAVYLCASSLVRAGYEQYFGPGTRLTVT.

The chain links TRBV6-6 to TRBJ2-2; 9 nucleotides agree with TRBD1. Germline V gene lookup returns CDR1 MNHNY and CDR2 SVGAGI (reference sequence). The V gene end was trimmed by 5 bases and the J gene end by 5 bases; junction bases not matched to a gene: 9. The CDR3 is made up of 16 amino acids. The CDR3 loop is CASSQPGQGLTGELFF. The DNA of the CDR3 is TGTGCCAGCAGTCAACCGGGACAGGGTTTAACCGGGGAGCTGTTTTTT.

The J gene is TRBJ1-2, the V gene TRBV6-6, with no clear D. There are 16 residues in the CDR3. The germline V gene has CDR1 MNHNY and CDR2 SVGAGI (reference sequence). Trimming took off 3 bases at V and 6 bases at J, with 20 bases between the two ends. CDR3 nucleotide sequence: TGTGCCAGCAGTTATACCCCGGTCCTTGATGTTGATGGCTACACCTTC. This sequence encodes CASSYTPVLDVDGYTF.

This rearrangement joins TRBV9 to TRBJ2-7; the D gene is possibly TRBD1 (7 bases). CDR1 SGDLS and CDR2 YYNGEE come from the germline V gene. CDR3 length: 17 residues. V was clipped by 3 bases and J by 3 bases, with 22 bases between them. The CDR3 DNA reads TGTGCCAGCAGCGATGCCCAGACTAGGACAGGTGTCTACGAGCAGTACTTC. Translating it yields CASSDAQTRTGVYEQYF.

The V and J genes are TRBV20-1 and TRBJ1-2; 7 nucleotides match TRBD1. There are 13 residues in the CDR3. Trimming cost V 3 bases and J 7 bases; bases outside gene matches: 8. Germline V gene data show CDR1 as DFQATT and CDR2 as SNEGSKA (reference sequence). Here the CDR3 reads CSARGQLTVGYTF. The CDR3 bases are TGCAGTGCTAGGGGACAGCTTACAGTTGGCTACACCTTC.

CDR3 DNA sequence: TGTGCCAGCAGTGAAAGGACTAGCGGGGGCAACACAGATACGCAGTATTTT. Its protein is CASSERTSGGNTDTQYF. The chain has TRBV6-1 and TRBJ2-3; 13 positions agree with TRBD2. Germline loops: CDR1 MNHNS, CDR2 SASEGT. The V gene end was trimmed by 2 bases and the J gene end by 2 bases; junction bases not matched to a gene: 4. The CDR3 has 17 amino acids.

Many counts were recorded for this clonotype. The rearrangement links TRBV12-3 or TRBV12-4 to TRBJ2-5; the D gene could be TRBD1 or TRBD2 (5 bases each). V was clipped by 3 bases and J by 4 bases, with 12 bases between them. CDR3 length: 14 residues. This CDR3 is CASSLGVPRETQYF. The DNA for the CDR3 is TGTGCCAGCAGTTTGGGGGTTCCCCGAGAGACCCAGTACTTC.

Note on this clonotype: A clone one base away is much larger, so this may be a read error. The chain carries TRBV3-1 and TRBJ2-3, with 11 nucleotides matching TRBD2. The CDR3 contains 15 residues. Germline trimming cut 4 bases from V and 2 bases from J; bases unmatched to any gene: 2. Per germline, CDR1 LGHDT and CDR2 YNNKEL (reference sequence). CDR3 protein: CASSPGLAATDTQYF. CDR3 bases: TGTGCCAGCAGCCCGGGACTAGCGGCCACAGATACGCAGTATTTT.

In its sample, this clonotype was seen many times. The chain joins TRBV12-3 or TRBV12-4 to TRBJ2-3, with 8 positions matching TRBD2. Unmatched junction bases numbered 4, after V lost 3 bases and J lost 2 bases. The CDR3 has 15 residues. Here the CDR3 reads CASSLSLADTDTQYF. The CDR3 DNA sequence: TGTGCCAGCAGTTTGTCACTAGCGGACACAGATACGCAGTATTTT.

This clonotype was detected only a few times. The chain carries TRBV11-2 and TRBJ2-2, with D tentatively TRBD1 (6 bases). Trimming cost V 5 bases and J 2 bases, with 21 bases left between them. Germline CDR1 reads SGHAT; CDR2 reads FQNNGV. This CDR3 is 18 amino acids long. The CDR3, as DNA: TGTGCCAGCAGCCCATATCGAGTTCAGGGGCAAAACACCGGGGAGCTGTTTTTT. Translation: CASSPYRVQGQNTGELFF.

The sample holds a few counts of this clonotype. The chain links TRBV7-9 to TRBJ2-1; 11 bases match TRBD2. CDR1 SEHNR and CDR2 FQNEAQ come from the germline V gene (reference sequence). The CDR3 is 13 residues long. Trimming cost V 9 bases and J 7 bases; bases outside gene matches: 5. Here the CDR3 DNA reads TGTGCCAGTATAGCGGGGGGGCCGAATGAGCAGTTCTTC. Translation gives CASIAGGPNEQFF. Filled out from reference TRBV7-9 and TRBJ2-1, the complete variable domain reads DTGVSQNPRHKITKRGQNVTFRCDPISEHNRLYWYRQTLGQGPEFLTYFQNEAQLEKSRLLSDRFSAERPKGSFSTLEIQRTEQGDSAMYLCASIAGGPNEQFFGPGTRLTVL.

This clonotype has more than one count but fewer than ten. The rearrangement uses TRBV5-4 and TRBJ1-6; D is perhaps TRBD1 (6 bases). V lost 4 bases, J lost 8 bases, and 13 bases lay in between. Germline values: CDR1 SGHNT, CDR2 YYREEE (reference sequence). CDR3 size: 14 residues. This CDR3 is CASSPGQLDSPLHF. The CDR3 bases are TGTGCCAGCAGCCCCGGACAGTTAGATTCACCCCTCCACTTT.

This clonotype was counted a few times. The chain uses TRBV5-1 and TRBJ1-2, with D possibly TRBD1 on 6 matching bases. CDR3 length equals 14 residues. V shed 4 bases and J shed 0 bases, with 10 bases lying between them. Germline loops: CDR1 SGHRS, CDR2 YFSETQ. CDR3 DNA sequence: TGCGCCAGCAGCCACGGACAGTCTAACTATGGCTACACCTTC. Translating gives CASSHGQSNYGYTF.